This T cell receptor beta chain was captured in a study of CD8 T cells in ankylosing spondylitis. Study-wide results and limits: Several of the motif variants were reported before in synovial fluid and blood from reactive arthritis. Seemingly distinctive of ankylosing spondylitis blood was a TCR beta motif formed by eight highly homologous variants.

The CDR3 runs to 13 residues. Trimming took 3 bases from V and 1 from J, leaving 9 bases between them. Germline V CDR1 and CDR2: DFQATT, SNEGSKA (reference sequence). A quantitative 5'-RACE method, one with molecular barcodes, was used to make TCR beta libraries. TCRdb re-derived calls from the 5' RACE reads in MiXCR, one entry per CDR3 protein. The table lists over 200,000 distinct CDR3 sequences, roughly 10% of them singletons, with approximately 20% in the top ten. This clonotype has a count of ten or more. Its target is not known. V and J are TRBV20-1 and TRBJ2-5; maybe TRBD2 (5 bases). This sequence was found in a male donor with ankylosing spondylitis or in good health (not recorded which). The source material was blood, either unsorted or a sorted T cell fraction (not recorded which). CDR3 residues: CSASRDFQETQYF. The CDR3 DNA reads TGCAGTGCTAGTCGGGATTTCCAAGAGACCCAGTACTTC.